The rows below give T cell receptor beta chains drawn from one sample of a study of blood T cell repertoires in COVID-19. This table comes from immunoSEQ multiplex PCR, and its TCRdb copy is limited to in-frame clones, with some not included. The sample has 200,000 to 250,000 clones; roughly 80% are singletons. The sequencing input was peripheral blood. The receptors derive from a woman in her 70s with COVID-19, enrolled during active disease. Both conserved end residues are part of each CDR3. D genes are given only for firm matches. Only some rows state a clone size, as once, few, many or a class for expanded clones.

>TRBJ1-5|NA|once|TRBV19
TGTGCCAGTAGTATCCATGACAGGAACTTCCTCAATCAGCCCCAGCATTTT
CASSIHDRNFLNQPQHF
>TRBJ2-7|NA|NA|TRBV3-1/TRBV3-2
TGTGCCAGCAGCCAAGATCCCGGGAGTCGGTACGAGCAGTACTTC
CASSQDPGSRYEQYF
>TRBJ1-1|TRBD1|few|TRBV5-1
TGCGCCAGCAGCTTGGAACTCGGGACAGGGGGAACTGAAGCTTTCTTT
CASSLELGTGGTEAFF
>TRBJ1-5|NA|NA|TRBV7-2
TGTGCCAGCAGGCTGGCAGGGTCTAGCAATCAGCCCCAGCATTTT
CASRLAGSSNQPQHF
>TRBJ1-1|NA|NA|TRBV18
TGTGCCAGCTCACTGACAGAGAACACTGAAGCTTTCTTT
CASSLTENTEAFF
>TRBJ1-1|NA|NA|TRBV6-5
TGTGCCAGCAGTTCCCTCGGTTCGAACACTGAAGCTTTCTTT
CASSSLGSNTEAFF
>TRBJ1-5|NA|NA|TRBV27
TGTGCCAGCAGTTTAGTGTACCGGAGGGGCCTCGAGCAGCCCCAGCATTTT
CASSLVYRRGLEQPQHF
>TRBJ1-1|TRBD1|NA|TRBV18
TGTGCCAGCTCACCATCACTGGGACAGGGAAGGACTGAAGCTTTCTTT
CASSPSLGQGRTEAFF
>TRBJ2-7|TRBD2|once|TRBV18
TGTGCCAGCTCACCGGGACTAGCGGGTACCTACGAGCAGTACTTC
CASSPGLAGTYEQYF
>TRBJ2-2|TRBD2|few|TRBV18
TGTGCCAGCTCACTATACGGACTAGCGGGAAACACCGGGGAGCTGTTTTTT
CASSLYGLAGNTGELFF
>TRBJ2-3|TRBD2|NA|TRBV19
TGTGCCAGTAGTGGAAGACTAGCGGGAGACACAGATACGCAGTATTTT
CASSGRLAGDTDTQYF
>TRBJ1-1|NA|NA|TRBV28
TGTGCCAGCAGGGAGACAGTACCGGGGGTCATCAAATCAGGAGCTTTCTTT
CASRETVPGVIKSGAFF
>TRBJ1-2|NA|NA|TRBV7-2
TGTGCCAGCAGCTTGGGCAGAAACTATGGCTACACCTTC
CASSLGRNYGYTF
>TRBJ2-1|NA|NA|TRBV5-1
TGCGCCAGCAGCTTGACGGACAATGAGCAGTTCTTC
CASSLTDNEQFF
>TRBJ2-1|TRBD2|NA|TRBV2
TGTGCCAGCAGCGATACCGGGACTAGTTTCAATGAGCAGTTCTTC
CASSDTGTSFNEQFF
>TRBJ2-1|NA|NA|TRBV15
TGTGCCACCAGCGTGAAGCCGGTAGACAATGAGCAGTTCTTC
CATSVKPVDNEQFF
>TRBJ1-6|NA|NA|TRBV28
TGTGCCAGCATTGGGACTCATAATTCACCCCTCCACTTT
CASIGTHNSPLHF
>TRBJ2-3|NA|NA|TRBV29-1
TGCAGCGTGGGAGGGGACAATGTCCCAGATACGCAGTATTTT
CSVGGDNVPDTQYF
>TRBJ1-4|TRBD1|NA|TRBV28
TGTGCCAGCAGTTTAGAGAGACAGGGCCAAGAAAAACTGTTTTTT
CASSLERQGQEKLFF
>TRBJ2-1|NA|NA|TRBV12-3/TRBV12-4
TGTGCCAGCAGCACGATTAAGGGGAATGAGCAGTTCTTC
CASSTIKGNEQFF
>TRBJ2-1|TRBD2|NA|TRBV4-1
TGCGCCAGCAGCCCCAGACTAGCGGGAGCCCTCGTGATTAGGGAGCAGTTCTTC
CASSPRLAGALVIREQFF
>TRBJ2-3|TRBD2|NA|TRBV6-2/TRBV6-3
TGTGCCAGCAGTTATAACCCCTTCCGGGAGGGCCAGGTAGATACGCAGTATTTT
CASSYNPFREGQVDTQYF
>TRBJ2-3|TRBD2|NA|TRBV19
TGTGCCAGTAGGCCCGGGACTAGCGGGGGCACAGATACGCAGTATTTT
CASRPGTSGGTDTQYF
>TRBJ1-2|TRBD1|NA|TRBV24-1
TGTGCCTTAGAATCCGGGACAGGGGAGGCACGCGACTATGGCTACACCTTC
CALESGTGEARDYGYTF
>TRBJ1-1|TRBD1|NA|TRBV18
TGTGCCAGCTCAAGAGGGACAGGGAACACTGAAGCTTTCTTT
CASSRGTGNTEAFF
>TRBJ1-4|NA|NA|TRBV15
TGTGCCACCAGCAAACAGAAGACGTTCGCAACTAATGAAAAACTGTTTTTT
CATSKQKTFATNEKLFF
>TRBJ1-1|NA|NA|TRBV6-5
TGTGCCAGCCTTCCCACAGGTTACACTGAAGCTTTCTTT
CASLPTGYTEAFF
>TRBJ2-5|NA|NA|TRBV6-5
TGTGCCAGCAGTTATAGGGGCCCACCACAAGAGACCCAGTACTTC
CASSYRGPPQETQYF
>TRBJ2-7|NA|NA|TRBV7-2
TGTGCCAGCAGCTTAAGTATCGCGACTCTCGTCCAGTACTTC
CASSLSIATLVQYF
>TRBJ1-2|NA|NA|TRBV28
TGTGCCAGCAGTTTATCAGGGAACTATGGCTACACCTTC
CASSLSGNYGYTF
>TRBJ1-2|NA|NA|TRBV11-2
TGTGCCAGCAGCTTAGGATTGTACGGGGGCTATGGCTACACCTTC
CASSLGLYGGYGYTF
>TRBJ2-1|TRBD2|NA|TRBV4-2
TGTGCCAGCAGCCAAGATTGGGGGGAGGGCCGCCGCAATGAGCAGTTCTTC
CASSQDWGEGRRNEQFF
>TRBJ1-2|TRBD1|NA|TRBV28
TGTGCCAGCAGTCTAACGGGACAGGGGGTTCAAGACTATGGCTACACCTTC
CASSLTGQGVQDYGYTF
>TRBJ2-3|TRBD1|NA|TRBV28
TGTGCCAGCCAGGGGGCCACAGATACGCAGTATTTT
CASQGATDTQYF
>TRBJ1-1|NA|NA|TRBV5-1
TGCGCCAGCAGCTTGGGCCTAAGCAACACTGAAGCTTTCTTT
CASSLGLSNTEAFF
>TRBJ2-2|TRBD2|NA|TRBV7-8
TGTGCCAGCAGCTTAAGTGTTTCCGCGGGAGGGTACACCGGGGAGCTGTTTTTT
CASSLSVSAGGYTGELFF
>TRBJ2-6|NA|NA|TRBV25-1
TGTGCCAGGGGGGGGACAGGACAGGCAACCTCTGGGGCCAACGTCCTGACTTTC
CARGGTGQATSGANVLTF
>TRBJ2-2|NA|NA|TRBV7-2
TGTGCCAGCAGCTTCTCCCGAGCTCGGTCCGGGGAGCTGTTTTTT
CASSFSRARSGELFF
>TRBJ2-1|NA|NA|TRBV3-1/TRBV3-2
TGTGCCAGCAGCCAAGCTCTCTCGCGGAGCTCCTACAATGAGCAGTTCTTC
CASSQALSRSSYNEQFF
>TRBJ2-1|TRBD2|NA|TRBV2
TGTGCCAGCAGTGAACGCGGGAGCTCCTACAATGAGCAGTTCTTC
CASSERGSSYNEQFF
>TRBJ2-4|TRBD2|NA|TRBV2
TGTGCCAGCAGTGAGGGGACTAGCAACATTCAGTACTTC
CASSEGTSNIQYF
>TRBJ2-1|TRBD2|NA|TRBV6-2/TRBV6-3
TGTGCCAGCAGCGTAGCGGGAGTGGTCTATGAGCAGTTCTTC
CASSVAGVVYEQFF
>TRBJ1-6|TRBD1|NA|TRBV27
TGTGCCAGCAGTTTCGGGACAGGGGGAAGGTCACCCCTCCACTTT
CASSFGTGGRSPLHF
>TRBJ1-4|NA|NA|TRBV28
TGTGCCAGCAGTCCCGGCGGGGGGCGCGAAAAACTGTTTTTT
CASSPGGGREKLFF
>TRBJ2-3|NA|NA|TRBV28
TGTGCCAGCAGTTTCCAGAACACAGATACGCAGTATTTT
CASSFQNTDTQYF
>TRBJ2-1|NA|few|TRBV27
TGTGCCAGCAGTTTTGCGGGAAGGTACAATGAGCAGTTCTTC
CASSFAGRYNEQFF
>TRBJ2-3|TRBD2|NA|TRBV29-1
TGCAGCGTATGCGTCGGCCTAGCGGGAGGGAAAGATACGCAGTATTTT
CSVCVGLAGGKDTQYF
>TRBJ2-1|TRBD2|NA|TRBV28
TGTGCCAGCAGTTTTGGAGGACTAGCGGGAGGTACGGGGAATGAGCAGTTCTTC
CASSFGGLAGGTGNEQFF
>TRBJ2-7|TRBD2|NA|TRBV7-2
TGTGCCAGCAGCTTACCCGGGAGGCACGAGCAGTACTTC
CASSLPGRHEQYF
>TRBJ1-5|NA|few|TRBV6-2/TRBV6-3
TGTGCCAGCAGTACCCGCAGGGTGCAGTTAGGCAATCAGCCCCAGCATTTT
CASSTRRVQLGNQPQHF
>TRBJ1-1|NA|NA|TRBV10-2
TGCGCCACGAGGGGGGGGAGGACTGAAGCTTTCTTT
CATRGGRTEAFF
>TRBJ2-3|TRBD1|NA|TRBV6-5
TGTGCCAGCAGAGGACAGGGAAGCACAGATACGCAGTATTTT
CASRGQGSTDTQYF
>TRBJ1-1|NA|few|TRBV5-1
TGCGCCAGCAGCTTGACGGGGGTTGGCACTGAAGCTTTCTTT
CASSLTGVGTEAFF